Presented here are 21 T cell receptor beta chains from one specimen sequenced in a study of shared clonotypes between healthy human individuals. Positive CCR7 selection of CD45RO-negative cells yielded the naive CD8 cells, and terminally differentiated effector memory CD45RA+ cells were excluded. Only in-frame clones appear in the TCRdb table, and some are missing; sequencing was by immunoSEQ multiplex PCR. The profile shows about 2.2 million clones, 80% to 95% of them singletons. Sequenced material: naive CD8+ T cells from PBMCs. The receptors derive from a man aged 18 to 30 in good health. Some clones in this sample may be carry-over from other donors' samples.

The chain has TRBV19 and TRBJ2-1, with D perhaps given as TRBD1 or TRBD2 (5 bases each). V gave up 4 bases and J gave up 9 bases, with 16 bases separating them. Per germline, CDR1 LNHDA and CDR2 SQIVND (reference sequence). The CDR3 totals 14 residues. CDR3 in amino acids: CASSTRIRDLEQFF. DNA for the CDR3: TGTGCCAGTAGTACTCGGATAAGGGACCTTGAGCAGTTCTTC.

V usage is TRBV7-2 and J usage is TRBJ2-7; 10 bases align to TRBD2. The V segment lost 4 bases and the J segment 0 bases; nucleotides outside the gene matches: 3. The CDR3 has 15 residues. Germline V gene data show CDR1 as SGHTA and CDR2 as FQGNSA. The CDR3 nucleotides read TGTGCCAGCAGCTATATAGCGGGAGGCTCCTACGAGCAGTACTTC. It yields the protein CASSYIAGGSYEQYF.

The chain employs TRBV27 and TRBJ2-7; perhaps TRBD1 as D (5 bases). V gave up 4 bases and J gave up 0 bases, with 10 bases separating them. Germline CDR1 reads MNHEY; CDR2 reads SMNVEV (reference sequence). The CDR3 has 14 amino acids. The CDR3 sequence is CASSSRAGSYEQYF. The CDR3 DNA follows: TGTGCCAGCAGTTCCAGGGCTGGCTCCTACGAGCAGTACTTC.

The rearrangement uses TRBV2 and TRBJ1-3; no clear D. This CDR3 region has 15 residues. Trimming took 8 bases from V and 9 from J, leaving 23 bases between them. The V gene's germline CDR1 is SNHLY and CDR2 FYNNEI. The CDR3, as DNA: TGTGCCAGCCCCGGGATGGGAGTCGGGGATAGCACCATATATTTT. Residues: CASPGMGVGDSTIYF.

The chain combines TRBV4-1 with TRBJ1-1; 7 bases align to TRBD1. This CDR3 comprises 15 residues. Per the germline V gene, CDR1 is MGHRA and CDR2 is YSYEKL. V shed 2 bases and J 4 bases; nucleotides not matched to a gene: 7. The DNA of the CDR3 is TGCGCCAGCAGCCAAAATGCAGGGGGGAGCACTGAAGCTTTCTTT. Its translation: CASSQNAGGSTEAFF.

V gene TRBV5-8 combines with J gene TRBJ1-2, with D perhaps matching TRBD1 (6 bases). The CDR3 has 19 residues. Germline V gene lookup returns CDR1 SGHTS and CDR2 YDEGEE. With 2 bases removed from V and 3 bases from J, the gap between germline ends came to 26 bases. The CDR3 spells CASSFPQYKQGFLDYGYTF. The CDR3 coding sequence is TGTGCCAGCAGCTTTCCGCAATATAAACAGGGCTTTCTTGACTATGGCTACACCTTC.

The rearrangement joins TRBV15 to TRBJ2-3, with D possibly being TRBD1 (6 bases). In germline, CDR1 is LNHNV, CDR2 YYDKDF (reference sequence). V gave up 0 bases and J gave up 2 bases, with 15 bases separating them. The CDR3 spans 17 residues. The CDR3: CATSREDAGAYTDTQYF. The CDR3 DNA follows: TGTGCCACCAGCAGAGAAGACGCAGGGGCCTACACAGATACGCAGTATTTT. Full variable domain (outside the CDR3, taken from reference TRBV15 and TRBJ2-3): DAMVIQNPRYQVTQFGKPVTLSCSQTLNHNVMYWYQQKSSQAPKLLFHYYDKDFNNEADTPDNFQSRRPNTSFCFLDIRSPGLGDTAMYLCATSREDAGAYTDTQYFGPGTRLTVL.

The rearrangement links TRBV7-3 to TRBJ2-3; D is possibly TRBD1 (6 bases). The germline gives CDR1 SGHTA, CDR2 FQGTGA. The germline V and J ends were trimmed by 3 bases and 2 bases, with 12 bases remaining between them. CDR3 length: 15 residues. CDR3 bases: TGTGCCAGCAGCTTGGGAACAGGGTACACAGATACGCAGTATTTT. As protein: CASSLGTGYTDTQYF.

V and J are TRBV11-2 and TRBJ2-7; tentatively, D is TRBD1 (6 bases). Trimming pared 11 bases from V and 1 base from J, leaving 15 bases between. Germline V gene sequence: CDR1 SGHAT, CDR2 FQNNGV. The length of the CDR3 is 13 residues. The DNA of the CDR3 is TGTGCCTTTGGGGACGGACAGTCCTACGAGCAGTACTTC. Its protein is CAFGDGQSYEQYF.

This chain connects TRBV5-1 to TRBJ2-6; D gene unclear. This CDR3 is built from 16 residues. Germline V gene sequence: CDR1 SGHRS, CDR2 YFSETQ. Trimming shortened V by 0 bases and J by 0 bases, and 7 bases separated the two germline ends. The CDR3 here is CASSLGWDSGANVLTF. Here the CDR3 DNA reads TGCGCCAGCAGCTTGGGCTGGGACTCTGGGGCCAACGTCCTGACTTTC.

The J gene is TRBJ1-2, the V gene TRBV7-9; D is unclear. V was cut by 2 bases and J by 6 bases, with 7 bases left in between. This CDR3 comprises 12 residues. Germline V lookup: CDR1 SEHNR, CDR2 FQNEAQ (reference sequence). The DNA for the CDR3 is TGTGCCAGCAGCTTAAGCGATGATGGCTACACCTTC. This sequence encodes CASSLSDDGYTF.

In DNA form, the CDR3 reads TGTGCCAGCATCACGGCGGGCGAGCAGTTCTTC. Residues: CASITAGEQFF. The chain couples TRBV28 to TRBJ2-1; perhaps TRBD2 as D (5 bases). V lost 7 bases, J lost 10 bases, and 11 bases lay in between. CDR1 and CDR2 (germline): MDHEN, SYDVKM. The CDR3 extends over 11 amino acids.

V is TRBV7-6 and J is TRBJ2-3; TRBD2 agrees at 9 bases. This CDR3 contains 16 residues. The J segment lost 2 bases and the V segment lost 5 bases, leaving 8 bases of the junction unmatched. CDR1 is SGHVS and CDR2 is FNYEAQ in the germline V gene. CDR3 sequence reads: CASSPAAGGHTDTQYF. For the CDR3, the DNA is TGTGCCAGCAGCCCGGCGGCGGGAGGGCACACAGATACGCAGTATTTT.

This rearrangement joins TRBV10-1 to TRBJ2-3; 9 bases are shared with TRBD2. CDR1 and CDR2 from the germline V gene are WNHNN and SYGVQD (reference sequence). After removal of 6 bases from V and 4 bases from J, the junction contained 11 bases not matched to a gene. The CDR3 sequence is 16 residues long. The CDR3 DNA reads as TGCGCCAGCAGCCCGGTAGCGGGAGCTCCCCCAGATACGCAGTATTTT. Its translation is CASSPVAGAPPDTQYF.

V usage is TRBV4-1 and J usage is TRBJ1-1, with a possible D match to TRBD1 (6 bases). Germline assignment: CDR1 MGHRA and CDR2 YSYEKL. The length of the CDR3 is 14 residues. The ends were cut back, 4 bases at V and 4 bases at J, with 13 bases in the middle. The CDR3 bases are TGCGCCAGCAGCCCCCGGGGGGGCCCCACTGAAGCTTTCTTT. Its translation: CASSPRGGPTEAFF.

This clone was detected a few times. This sequence joins TRBV27 and TRBJ1-5, with D unresolved. CDR1 MNHEY and CDR2 SMNVEV come from the germline V gene (reference sequence). V lost 5 bases, J lost 5 bases, and 10 bases lay in between. The CDR3 is 13 amino acids. CDR3: CASSPSGYQPQHF. The DNA for the CDR3 is TGTGCCAGCAGTCCGTCGGGTTATCAGCCCCAGCATTTT.

The chain joins TRBV11-3 to TRBJ2-3; the D gene is possibly TRBD1 (6 bases). The CDR3 extends over 17 amino acids. V was trimmed by 4 bases and J by 3 bases, leaving 20 bases between them. Germline assignment: CDR1 SGHNT and CDR2 YENEEA. In DNA, the CDR3 is TGTGCCAGCAGCTCCCGAGGCCGGACAGAGACAACAGATACGCAGTATTTT. Its protein is CASSSRGRTETTDTQYF.

V usage is TRBV28 and J usage is TRBJ1-2; weak D call: TRBD1 (6 bases). The CDR3 has 13 amino acids. The germline V gene has CDR1 MDHEN and CDR2 SYDVKM. With 1 base removed from V and 6 bases from J, the gap between germline ends came to 9 bases. The CDR3 DNA reads TGTGCCAGCAGTTTATTCAGGGGACATGGCTACACCTTC. As protein: CASSLFRGHGYTF.

The rearrangement joins TRBV7-3 to TRBJ1-6; D ambiguous. The CDR3 has 14 amino acids. Trimming took off 0 bases at V and 7 bases at J, with 7 bases between the two ends. The V gene's germline CDR1 is SGHTA and CDR2 FQGTGA. The CDR3 here is CASSLTSVNSPLHF. In nucleotides, the CDR3 is TGTGCCAGCAGCTTAACGTCCGTGAATTCACCCCTCCACTTT.

The chain uses TRBV7-9 and TRBJ2-5; 9 bases line up with TRBD1. Germline trimming cut 4 bases from V and 1 base from J; bases unmatched to any gene: 7. The germline CDR1 and CDR2 sequences are SEHNR and FQNEAQ (reference sequence). This CDR3 comprises 16 residues. The chain's CDR3 is CASSSRTGASQETQYF. Here the CDR3 DNA reads TGTGCCAGCAGCTCCAGGACAGGGGCCTCCCAAGAGACCCAGTACTTC.

This clone came up once. The genes are TRBV7-2 and TRBJ2-4; TRBD1 matches at 12 bases. The germline V gene has CDR1 SGHTA and CDR2 FQGNSA. The V segment lost 5 bases and the J segment 1 base; nucleotides outside the gene matches: 9. This CDR3 spans 18 amino acids. CDR3 loop: CASSPSRDRGLAKNIQYF. The CDR3 nucleotides read TGTGCCAGCAGCCCTAGCCGGGACAGGGGGCTGGCCAAAAACATTCAGTACTTC.